This T cell receptor beta chain came from a study of T-cell reconstitution after alpha-beta-depleted transplantation in children. Study outcomes and limitations: Recipient T cells and thymic progenitors that survived were the source of the high TCRbeta diversity seen at day 60 in some patients.

This clonotype was picked up many times. Its antigen is unknown. The germline V gene has CDR1 LGHNA and CDR2 YNFKEQ. The V end was cut by 6 bases, the J end by 9 bases, with 15 bases between. The CDR3 has 13 residues. The library targeted TCRbeta and was prepared with unique molecular identifiers. TCRdb fed the PCR reads into MiXCR, producing one record per CDR3 protein. The sample yields about 830,000 distinct CDR3 sequences, roughly 15% seen once. This receptor was identified in a male patient under 18 who had a stem cell transplant for acute lymphoblastic leukemia, so the T cells may come from the graft donor. The input for sequencing was PBMCs, mostly from graft donor cells, taken 360 days after TCRalphabeta/CD19-depleted stem cell transplant. The V and J genes are TRBV4-2 and TRBJ2-1; TRBD2 is a possible D gene (5 bases). The CDR3 nucleotides are TGTGCCAGCAGGATAACTAGTTCGGGTGAGCAGTTCTTC. Translating it yields CASRITSSGEQFF.